Here is one T cell receptor beta chain with its context. What it recognizes is unknown. The data were produced by immunoSEQ multiplex PCR, yet TCRdb's version contains in-frame clones alone and is incomplete. Among about a million clones listed, around 77% were seen once. V was cut by 5 bases and J by 5 bases, with 8 bases left in between. The CDR3 sequence is 12 residues long. From germline, CDR1 is MNHEY and CDR2 SMNVEV (reference sequence). The sample originates from a study of shared clonotypes between healthy human individuals. The donor population consisted of healthy HIV-negative adults with no recent acute infections or vaccinations. CD4+ cells yielded CD45RA+ naive and CD45RA-negative memory subsets. General study results and limits: Larger estimated richness was generally recorded for naive subsets relative to memory subsets.

Sequencing input: memory CD4+ T cells from PBMCs. Subset noted: CD45RA-negative fraction. This sequence was found in a man younger than 30 in good health. Some clones in this sample may be carry-over from other donors' samples. The genes are TRBV27 and TRBJ2-3; D is uncertain. The CDR3 DNA follows: TGTGCCAGCAGTCCATCGCGAGATACGCAGTATTTT. The encoded protein is CASSPSRDTQYF.